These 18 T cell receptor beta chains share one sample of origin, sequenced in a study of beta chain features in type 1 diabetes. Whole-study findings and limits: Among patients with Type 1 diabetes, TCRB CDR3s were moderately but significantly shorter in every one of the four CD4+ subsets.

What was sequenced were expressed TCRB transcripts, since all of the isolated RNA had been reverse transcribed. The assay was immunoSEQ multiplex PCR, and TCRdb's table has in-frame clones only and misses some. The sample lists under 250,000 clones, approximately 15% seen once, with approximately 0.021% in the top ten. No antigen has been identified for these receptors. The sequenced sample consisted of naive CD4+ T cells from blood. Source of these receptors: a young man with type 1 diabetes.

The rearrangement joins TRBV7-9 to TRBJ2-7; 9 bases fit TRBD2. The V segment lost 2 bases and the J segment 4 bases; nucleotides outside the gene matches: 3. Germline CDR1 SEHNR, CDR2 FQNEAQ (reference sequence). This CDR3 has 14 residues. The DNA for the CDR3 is TGTGCCAGCAGCTTACTAGCGGGGAGTTACGAGCAGTACTTC. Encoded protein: CASSLLAGSYEQYF. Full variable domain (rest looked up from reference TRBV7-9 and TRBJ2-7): DTGVSQNPRHKITKRGQNVTFRCDPISEHNRLYWYRQTLGQGPEFLTYFQNEAQLEKSRLLSDRFSAERPKGSFSTLEIQRTEQGDSAMYLCASSLLAGSYEQYFGPGTRLTVT.

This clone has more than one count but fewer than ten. The CDR3 DNA follows: TGTGCCAGCAGCCGAAACACAGGCCCCCAAGAGACCCAGTACTTC. Its protein is CASSRNTGPQETQYF. The chain employs TRBV7-6 and TRBJ2-5; D might be TRBD1 (5 bases). This CDR3 spans 15 amino acids. CDR1 and CDR2 from the germline V gene are SGHVS and FNYEAQ. V was clipped by 5 bases and J by 1 base, with 14 bases between them.

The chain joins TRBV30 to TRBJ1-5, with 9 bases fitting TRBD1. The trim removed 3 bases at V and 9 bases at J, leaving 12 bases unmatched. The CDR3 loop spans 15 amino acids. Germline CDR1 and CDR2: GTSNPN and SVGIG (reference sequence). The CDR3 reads CAWSPGQGSYMPQHF. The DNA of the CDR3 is TGTGCCTGGAGCCCCGGACAGGGGAGTTATATGCCCCAGCATTTT.

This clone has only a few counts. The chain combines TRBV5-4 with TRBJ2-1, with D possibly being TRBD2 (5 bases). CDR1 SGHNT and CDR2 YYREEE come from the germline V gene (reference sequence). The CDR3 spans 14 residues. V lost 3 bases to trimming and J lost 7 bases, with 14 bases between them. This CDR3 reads CASSSTNPGNEQFF. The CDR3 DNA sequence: TGTGCCAGCAGCTCGACTAATCCGGGGAATGAGCAGTTCTTC.

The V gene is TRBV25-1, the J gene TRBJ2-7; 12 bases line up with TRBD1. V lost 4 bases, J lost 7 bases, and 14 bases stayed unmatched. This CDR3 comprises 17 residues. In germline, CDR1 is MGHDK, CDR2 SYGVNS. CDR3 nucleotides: TGTGCCAGCAGTGCTAAGTTGCCGGGACAGGGGGCGGGAGAGCAGTACTTC. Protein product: CASSAKLPGQGAGEQYF.

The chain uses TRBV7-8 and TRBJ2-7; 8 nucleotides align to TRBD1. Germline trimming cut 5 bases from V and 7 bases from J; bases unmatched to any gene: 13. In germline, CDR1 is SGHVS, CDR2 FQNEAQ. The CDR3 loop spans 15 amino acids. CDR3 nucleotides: TGTGCCAGCAGCCGAGATGGACAGGGCGACCGGGAGCAGTACTTC. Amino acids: CASSRDGQGDREQYF.

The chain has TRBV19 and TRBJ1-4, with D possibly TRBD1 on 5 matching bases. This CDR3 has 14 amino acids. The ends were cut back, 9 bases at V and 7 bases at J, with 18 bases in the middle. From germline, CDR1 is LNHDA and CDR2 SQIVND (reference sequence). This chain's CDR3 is CASSRQGIIEKLFF. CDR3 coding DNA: TGTGCCAGCTCCCGGCAGGGAATAATTGAAAAACTGTTTTTT. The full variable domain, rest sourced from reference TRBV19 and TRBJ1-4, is DGGITQSPKYLFRKEGQNVTLSCEQNLNHDAMYWYRQDPGQGLRLIYYSQIVNDFQKGDIAEGYSVSREKKESFPLTVTSAQKNPTAFYLCASSRQGIIEKLFFGSGTQLSVL.

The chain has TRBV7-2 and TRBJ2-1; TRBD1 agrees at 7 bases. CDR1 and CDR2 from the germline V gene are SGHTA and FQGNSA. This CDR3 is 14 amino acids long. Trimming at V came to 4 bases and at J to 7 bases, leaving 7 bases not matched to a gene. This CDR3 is CASSSTGVVNEQFF. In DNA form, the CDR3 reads TGTGCCAGCAGCTCTACAGGGGTGGTTAATGAGCAGTTCTTC. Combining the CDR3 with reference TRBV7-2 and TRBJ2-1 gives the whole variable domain GAGVSQSPSNKVTEKGKDVELRCDPISGHTALYWYRQSLGQGLEFLIYFQGNSAPDKSGLPSDRFSAERTGGSVSTLTIQRTQQEDSAVYLCASSSTGVVNEQFFGPGTRLTVL.

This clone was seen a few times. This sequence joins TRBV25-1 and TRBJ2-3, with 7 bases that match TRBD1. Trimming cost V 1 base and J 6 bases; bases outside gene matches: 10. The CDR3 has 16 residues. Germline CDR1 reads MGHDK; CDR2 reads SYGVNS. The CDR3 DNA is TGTGCCAGCAGTGAATCCCTGAGGGGGCAGGCGGATACGCAGTATTTT. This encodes CASSESLRGQADTQYF.

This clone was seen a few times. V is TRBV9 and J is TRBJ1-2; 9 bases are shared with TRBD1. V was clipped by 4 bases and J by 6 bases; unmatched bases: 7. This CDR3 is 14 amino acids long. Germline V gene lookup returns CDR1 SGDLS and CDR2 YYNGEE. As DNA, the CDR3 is TGTGCCAGCAGCCCCCGGACAGGGGTTGATGGCTACACCTTC. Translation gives CASSPRTGVDGYTF.

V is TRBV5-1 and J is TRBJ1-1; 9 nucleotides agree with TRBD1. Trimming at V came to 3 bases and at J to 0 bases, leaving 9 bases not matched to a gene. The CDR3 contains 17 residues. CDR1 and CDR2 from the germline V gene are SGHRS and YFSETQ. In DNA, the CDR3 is TGCGCCAGCAGCTCCGGACAGGGGAGATCTTTGAACACTGAAGCTTTCTTT. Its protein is CASSSGQGRSLNTEAFF.

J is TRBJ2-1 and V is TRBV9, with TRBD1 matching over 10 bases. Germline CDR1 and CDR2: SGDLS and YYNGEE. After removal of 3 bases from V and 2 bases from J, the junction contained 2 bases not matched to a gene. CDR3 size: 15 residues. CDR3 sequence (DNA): TGTGCCAGCAGCGGCGGGACAGGGGCCTACAATGAGCAGTTCTTC. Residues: CASSGGTGAYNEQFF.

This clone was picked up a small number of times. CDR3 in amino acids: CASSFYSGAEAFF. The CDR3 DNA follows: TGTGCCAGCAGCTTTTATTCGGGAGCTGAAGCTTTCTTT. The rearrangement joins TRBV11-3 to TRBJ1-1; no clear D. Germline V CDR1 and CDR2: SGHNT, YENEEA. The CDR3 loop spans 13 amino acids. Trimming cost V 3 bases and J 6 bases, with 11 bases left between them.

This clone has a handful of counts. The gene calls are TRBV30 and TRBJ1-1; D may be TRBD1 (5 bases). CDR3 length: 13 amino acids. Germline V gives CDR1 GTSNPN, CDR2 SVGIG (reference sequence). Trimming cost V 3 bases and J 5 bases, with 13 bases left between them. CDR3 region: CAWSPRRGTEAFF. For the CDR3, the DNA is TGTGCCTGGAGCCCGAGGAGGGGAACTGAAGCTTTCTTT.

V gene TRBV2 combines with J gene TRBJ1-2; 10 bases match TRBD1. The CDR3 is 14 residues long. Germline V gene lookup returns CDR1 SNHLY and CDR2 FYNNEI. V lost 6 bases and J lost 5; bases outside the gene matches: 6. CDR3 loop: CASRFRDRGYGYTF. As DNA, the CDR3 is TGTGCCAGCAGATTCCGGGACAGGGGTTATGGCTACACCTTC.

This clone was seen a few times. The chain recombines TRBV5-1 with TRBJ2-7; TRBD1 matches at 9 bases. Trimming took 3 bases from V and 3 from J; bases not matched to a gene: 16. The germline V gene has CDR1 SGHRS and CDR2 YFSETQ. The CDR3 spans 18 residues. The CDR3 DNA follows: TGCGCCAGCAGCTCGATCTGGGGACAGGGTAGGGGCAGCTACGAGCAGTACTTC. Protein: CASSSIWGQGRGSYEQYF.

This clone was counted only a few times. CDR3 region: CASRRTGGQTQYF. Written as DNA, the CDR3 is TGTGCCAGCAGAAGGACAGGGGGACAGACCCAGTACTTC. The genes are TRBV27 and TRBJ2-5, with TRBD1 matching 10 bases. Trimming removed 6 bases from V and 6 bases from J; junction bases left unmatched: 4. The germline V gene has CDR1 MNHEY and CDR2 SMNVEV (reference sequence). This CDR3 has 13 amino acids.

The CDR3 sequence: CASTGTFQETQYF. DNA for the CDR3: TGTGCCAGCACCGGGACTTTCCAAGAGACCCAGTACTTC. This sequence joins TRBV25-1 and TRBJ2-5; maybe TRBD2 (6 bases). Trimming cost V 7 bases and J 1 base, with 10 bases left between them. The CDR3 runs 13 residues. Germline CDR1 is MGHDK and CDR2 is SYGVNS.